The 27 T cell receptor beta chains reported below all come from one sample, sequenced in a study of blood T cell repertoires in COVID-19. Sequencing was performed with immunoSEQ multiplex PCR; in TCRdb, only in-frame clones are kept and a portion is missing. Of about 50,000 clones in the sample, around 90% were seen once. The material sequenced was peripheral blood. These receptor sequences come from a woman of 80 years or more with acute or convalescent COVID-19.

This chain's CDR3 is CASSFVSGNDYTF. CDR3 nucleotides: TGTGCCAGCAGTTTCGTTTCAGGGAACGACTACACCTTC. The chain uses TRBV27 and TRBJ1-2, with D possibly TRBD1 on 5 matching bases. From germline, CDR1 is MNHEY and CDR2 SMNVEV (reference sequence). Trimming stripped 3 bases from V and 10 bases from J, with 15 bases between. The CDR3 spans 13 residues.

This clone was counted a single time. The chain has TRBV11-2 and TRBJ2-7; D possibly corresponds to TRBD1 (6 bases). Per germline, CDR1 SGHAT and CDR2 FQNNGV. V lost 4 bases, J lost 0 bases, and 13 bases lay in between. The CDR3 has 15 residues. CDR3 loop: CASSSPGVTSYEQYF. The CDR3 nucleotides are TGTGCCAGCAGCTCTCCAGGGGTCACCTCCTACGAGCAGTACTTC.

This rearrangement joins TRBV3-1 (or the pseudogene TRBV3-2) to TRBJ2-1, with 9 positions matching TRBD2. CDR1 and CDR2 (germline): LGHDT, YNNKEL (reference sequence). CDR3 length: 17 residues. V lost 4 bases and J lost 4; bases outside the gene matches: 11. This CDR3 reads CASSPNVLAGRYNEQFF. CDR3 nucleotides: TGTGCCAGCAGCCCGAATGTCCTAGCGGGGCGATACAATGAGCAGTTCTTC.

This chain uses TRBV10-2 with TRBJ2-1, with 11 bases matching TRBD2. This CDR3 is built from 14 residues. After removal of 8 bases from V and 6 bases from J, the junction contained 6 bases not matched to a gene. In germline, CDR1 is WSHSY, CDR2 SAAADI. The CDR3 DNA follows: TGCGCCAGCGGTTTAGCGGGGGGGGTCAATGAGCAGTTCTTC. Its protein product is CASGLAGGVNEQFF.

The rearrangement uses TRBV6-5 and TRBJ1-4; D ambiguous. V was clipped by 6 bases and J by 0 bases, with 8 bases between them. This CDR3 has 14 amino acids. Per the germline V gene, CDR1 is MNHEY and CDR2 is SVGAGI. The CDR3 DNA reads as TGTGCCAGCAGGGCCAGTGCAACTAATGAAAAACTGTTTTTT. It yields the protein CASRASATNEKLFF.

A single count supports this clone. The CDR3 DNA follows: TGCGCCAGCAGCCACGACAGGGGCAATCAGCCCCAGCATTTT. It yields the protein CASSHDRGNQPQHF. This chain joins TRBV4-1 and TRBJ1-5, with 7 nucleotides matching TRBD1. Trimming at V came to 3 bases and at J to 2 bases, leaving 1 base not matched to a gene. The V gene's germline CDR1 is MGHRA and CDR2 YSYEKL. CDR3 length: 14 amino acids.

The V gene is TRBV9, the J gene TRBJ1-3, with D perhaps matching TRBD1 (5 bases). V lost 4 bases, J lost 4 bases, and 15 bases lay in between. Germline values: CDR1 SGDLS, CDR2 YYNGEE. This CDR3 is 15 amino acids long. The CDR3 region has the DNA TGTGCCAGCAGCCCACAGACAGAATACGGAAACACCATATATTTT. It specifies CASSPQTEYGNTIYF.

The J gene is TRBJ2-2, the V gene TRBV24-1, with 8 bases fitting TRBD2. Trimming took 3 bases from V and 3 from J; bases not matched to a gene: 11. Germline values: CDR1 KGHDR, CDR2 SFDVKD. The CDR3 spans 18 residues. The CDR3 DNA reads as TGTGCCACCAGTGATCAGCAAGGTAGCGGGGCGCACACCGGGGAGCTGTTTTTT. Protein product: CATSDQQGSGAHTGELFF.

The genes are TRBV27 and TRBJ1-5; D ambiguous. The CDR3 runs 14 residues. Germline CDR1 is MNHEY and CDR2 is SMNVEV (reference sequence). V was pared by 4 bases and J by 4 bases, with 11 bases between. Here the CDR3 DNA reads TGTGCCAGCAGTTCCCATCAAAATAATCAGCCCCAGCATTTT. It encodes CASSSHQNNQPQHF.

The chain carries TRBV7-9 and TRBJ2-1, with 8 bases aligning to TRBD2. The germline V gene encodes CDR1 SEHNR and CDR2 FQNEAQ (reference sequence). With V trimmed by 5 bases and J by 8 bases, 11 bases remained unmatched. The CDR3 runs to 15 residues. DNA for the CDR3: TGTGCCAGCAGCGCTCCGGGACTAGGGGGGGATGAGCAGTTCTTC. It is translated as CASSAPGLGGDEQFF.

CDR3 DNA: TGTGCCAGCAGCACCCCAGGGCTTTATGGCTACACCTTC. It yields the protein CASSTPGLYGYTF. The chain links TRBV9 to TRBJ1-2, with TRBD1 as a possible D gene (5 bases). The CDR3 has 13 amino acids. V was trimmed by 4 bases and J by 5 bases, leaving 12 bases between them. Germline V gives CDR1 SGDLS, CDR2 YYNGEE.

The chain recombines TRBV3-1 (or the pseudogene TRBV3-2) with TRBJ2-2; unclear D gene. The germline CDR1 and CDR2 sequences are LGHDT and YNNKEL (reference sequence). The CDR3 spans 14 residues. The V and J ends lost 4 bases and 5 bases respectively, with 11 bases between them. The CDR3 here is CASSRRGSTGELFF. CDR3 bases: TGTGCCAGCAGCCGCCGTGGCAGTACCGGGGAGCTGTTTTTT.

The chain combines TRBV5-1 with TRBJ2-5; perhaps TRBD1 as D (5 bases). Germline V lookup: CDR1 SGHRS, CDR2 YFSETQ. The V and J ends lost 5 bases and 0 bases respectively, with 8 bases between them. The CDR3 spans 13 residues. In DNA, the CDR3 is TGCGCCAGCAGGCCAGGGAACCAAGAGACCCAGTACTTC. Encoded protein: CASRPGNQETQYF.

This chain joins TRBV21-1 and TRBJ1-5; TRBD1 reflects the table's D call only, with no check against the DNA. TRBV21-1 is a pseudogene locus. The CDR3 length is 17 residues. The CDR3 protein is CASSKVKGQGVEQPQHF. Here the CDR3 DNA reads TGTGCCAGCAGCAAAGTCAAGGGACAGGGGGTTGAGCAGCCCCAGCATTTT.

The rearrangement uses TRBV2 and TRBJ2-5; TRBD2 aligns across 8 bases. This CDR3 is built from 14 residues. Germline V gene sequence: CDR1 SNHLY, CDR2 FYNNEI. The trim removed 8 bases at V and 5 bases at J, leaving 10 bases unmatched. The CDR3 spells CASRALRGAETQYF. CDR3 nucleotide sequence: TGTGCCAGCCGGGCACTGCGGGGGGCCGAGACCCAGTACTTC. The full variable domain, its missing parts supplied by reference TRBV2 and TRBJ2-5, is EPEVTQTPSHQVTQMGQEVILRCVPISNHLYFYWYRQILGQKVEFLVSFYNNEISEKSEIFDDQFSVERPDGSNFTLKIRSTKLEDSAMYFCASRALRGAETQYFGPGTRLLVL.

The V and J genes are TRBV19 and TRBJ2-3, with D perhaps TRBD1 (7 bases). Germline CDR1 is LNHDA and CDR2 is SQIVND (reference sequence). This CDR3 is 14 amino acids long. Trimming stripped 8 bases from V and 3 bases from J, with 15 bases between. For the CDR3, the DNA is TGTGCCAGTGGCGGGGACAGCCGGACAGATACGCAGTATTTT. This codes for CASGGDSRTDTQYF.

The CDR3: CASSLGGQIEAFF. CDR3 sequence (DNA): TGTGCCAGCAGCTTAGGAGGGCAGATTGAAGCTTTCTTT. The rearrangement joins TRBV7-9 to TRBJ1-1; D is ambiguous. Germline V gene data show CDR1 as SEHNR and CDR2 as FQNEAQ (reference sequence). This CDR3 is 13 amino acids long. The ends were cut back, 1 base at V and 7 bases at J, with 10 bases in the middle.

The chain links TRBV14 to TRBJ1-2; a possible D gene is TRBD1 (5 bases). Trimming left V 1 base short and J 4 bases short, with 7 bases between. Germline values: CDR1 SGHDN, CDR2 FVKESK. The CDR3 runs to 13 residues. The DNA of the CDR3 is TGTGCCAGCAGCCAAGGACAGTCCTATGGCTACACCTTC. It yields the protein CASSQGQSYGYTF. The full variable domain, with the rest looked up from reference TRBV14 and TRBJ1-2, is EAGVTQFPSHSVIEKGQTVTLRCDPISGHDNLYWYRRVMGKEIKFLLHFVKESKQDESGMPNNRFLAERTGGTYSTLKVQPAELEDSGVYFCASSQGQSYGYTFGSGTRLTVV.

Points on this clone: In the same sample, other DNA sequences code for this CDR3. The CDR3 bases are TGTGCCAGCAGGGGGGCGAGCACAGATACGCAGTATTTT. This encodes CASRGASTDTQYF. The rearrangement links TRBV6-5 to TRBJ2-3, with TRBD1 as a possible D gene (6 bases). Per germline, CDR1 MNHEY and CDR2 SVGAGI. The CDR3 loop spans 13 amino acids. The V and J ends lost 6 bases and 0 bases respectively, with 7 bases between them.

The rearrangement joins TRBV15 to TRBJ1-3; possibly TRBD1 for D (5 bases). The V gene lost 2 bases and the J gene lost 6 bases, with 11 bases spanning the gap. Germline V gives CDR1 LNHNV, CDR2 YYDKDF (reference sequence). The CDR3 length is 14 residues. The CDR3 DNA sequence: TGTGCCACCAGCAGACAGGGCCGTGCAAACACCATATATTTT. Amino acids: CATSRQGRANTIYF.

This chain joins TRBV5-1 and TRBJ2-5, with TRBD1 matching over 11 bases. Germline V gene data show CDR1 as SGHRS and CDR2 as YFSETQ. This CDR3 contains 16 residues. The trim removed 2 bases at V and 5 bases at J, leaving 8 bases unmatched. CDR3 sequence (DNA): TGCGCCAGCAGCTTACGGACAGGGGGCGCGGGGGAGACCCAGTACTTC. This translates into CASSLRTGGAGETQYF.

In its sample, this clone was seen once. This chain uses TRBV7-9 with TRBJ2-5; possibly TRBD2 for D (5 bases). The CDR3 runs to 13 residues. Trimming left V 6 bases short and J 5 bases short, with 13 bases between. Germline V lookup: CDR1 SEHNR, CDR2 FQNEAQ (reference sequence). CDR3 bases: TGTGCCAGCAGTACCGGGGTAGCTGAGACCCAGTACTTC. Protein sequence: CASSTGVAETQYF.

The chain couples TRBV28 to TRBJ1-1; no clear D gene. In germline, CDR1 is MDHEN, CDR2 SYDVKM. The CDR3 covers 12 residues. V was trimmed by 6 bases and J by 11 bases, leaving 16 bases between them. CDR3 in amino acids: CASSFLNQAAFF. In DNA, the CDR3 is TGTGCCAGCAGCTTCCTAAACCAAGCGGCTTTCTTT.

J is TRBJ2-2 and V is TRBV5-1; a weak D match, TRBD2 (5 bases). Between the trimmed V and J ends, which lost 4 bases and 8 bases, there was a span of 15 bases. The V gene's germline CDR1 is SGHRS and CDR2 YFSETQ. CDR3 length equals 14 residues. CDR3 residues: CASSPGLGRGELFF. DNA for the CDR3: TGCGCCAGCAGCCCCGGACTCGGGCGAGGGGAGCTGTTTTTT.

This chain uses TRBV28 with TRBJ2-6; 8 bases are shared with TRBD1. Per germline, CDR1 MDHEN and CDR2 SYDVKM. V shed 5 bases and J 3 bases; nucleotides not matched to a gene: 3. The CDR3 is 15 residues long. CDR3 DNA: TGTGCCAGCAGTCAGACAGGGGATGGGGCCAACGTCCTGACTTTC. Translation gives CASSQTGDGANVLTF.

This clone was observed once. This chain connects TRBV7-2 to TRBJ2-3, with 7 bases matching TRBD1. The CDR3 is 15 amino acids. V was pared by 2 bases and J by 2 bases, with 4 bases of the junction left unmatched. Germline V gene data show CDR1 as SGHTA and CDR2 as FQGNSA. CDR3 DNA sequence: TGTGCCAGCAGCTTACCGACAGGGTCCACAGATACGCAGTATTTT. Residues: CASSLPTGSTDTQYF.

This chain joins TRBV3-1 (or the pseudogene TRBV3-2) and TRBJ2-2, with TRBD2 as a possible D gene (6 bases). The CDR3 runs 14 residues. V lost 1 base to trimming and J lost 4 bases, with 7 bases between them. The germline V gene encodes CDR1 LGHDT and CDR2 YNNKEL (reference sequence). The CDR3 DNA follows: TGTGCCAGCAGCCAAGGGGGGGTCACCGGGGAGCTGTTTTTT. It codes for CASSQGGVTGELFF.